These 24 T cell receptor beta chains originate from one sample sequenced in a study of T cells in Graves' hyperthyroidism and ophthalmopathy. TCR beta CDR3 region amplification was performed from RNA transcripts. HTBI primers were employed in a first-round RT-PCR of the TCR CDR3. TCRdb re-analysed the multiplex PCR reads in MiXCR, keeping a single row per CDR3 protein. The repertoire holds a few hundred thousand distinct CDR3 sequences, with 20% to 25% as singletons. Sequenced: blood. The receptors come from a man aged 18 to 29 with Graves' hyperthyroidism.

This clonotype was counted many times. V and J are TRBV6-5 and TRBJ2-6; D not resolved. The V end lost 0 bases, the J end lost 0 bases, and 3 bases lay between the germline ends. Germline lookup yields CDR1 MNHEY and CDR2 SVGAGI. The CDR3 has 15 residues. The CDR3 sequence is CASSYSYSGANVLTF. The CDR3 region has the DNA TGTGCCAGCAGTTACTCTTACTCTGGGGCCAACGTCCTGACTTTC.

The chain links TRBV25-1 to TRBJ2-7; 11 bases agree with TRBD2. V lost 3 bases and J lost 4; bases outside the gene matches: 5. CDR3 length: 15 residues. The germline V gene encodes CDR1 MGHDK and CDR2 SYGVNS. Here the CDR3 DNA reads TGTGCCAGCAGTGAGTCTAGCGGGAGGTTTTACGAGCAGTACTTC. Protein sequence: CASSESSGRFYEQYF.

This clonotype was detected ten times or more. The chain joins TRBV6-1 to TRBJ1-2; maybe TRBD1 (6 bases). The germline V and J ends were trimmed by 2 bases and 7 bases, with 14 bases remaining between them. The CDR3 extends over 14 amino acids. Per the germline V gene, CDR1 is MNHNS and CDR2 is SASEGT. In DNA, the CDR3 is TGTGCCAGCAGTGAAAGGGAAGACAGGAGTGGCTACACCTTC. Its protein product is CASSEREDRSGYTF.

Only a few counts were recorded for this clonotype. The V and J genes are TRBV27 and TRBJ1-1; a weak D match, TRBD1 (6 bases). Deletions cut 2 bases from V and 1 base from J, with 14 bases between. CDR1 and CDR2 from the germline V gene are MNHEY and SMNVEV (reference sequence). CDR3 length: 16 residues. CDR3 nucleotide sequence: TGTGCCAGCAGTTTAGGAGGGGGGCCTAAGAACACTGAAGCTTTCTTT. Amino acids: CASSLGGGPKNTEAFF.

This rearrangement joins TRBV20-1 to TRBJ2-4, with D uncertain. Germline assignment: CDR1 DFQATT and CDR2 SNEGSKA (reference sequence). The length of the CDR3 is 14 residues. With 3 bases removed from V and 2 bases from J, the gap between germline ends came to 11 bases. CDR3 amino acids: CSASLSLSKNIQYF. In DNA, the CDR3 is TGCAGTGCTAGTTTATCATTGTCCAAAAACATTCAGTACTTC.

This clonotype showed up many times. The rearrangement joins TRBV12-3 or TRBV12-4 to TRBJ1-2, with D possibly TRBD1 on 5 matching bases. This CDR3 has 13 residues. V was clipped by 3 bases and J by 2 bases, with 7 bases between them. The CDR3 DNA is TGTGCCAGCAGTTTTCCAGGGAACTATGGCTACACCTTC. It encodes CASSFPGNYGYTF.

This clonotype was detected many times. The genes are TRBV7-2 and TRBJ2-5; 8 bases match TRBD2. The germline V gene has CDR1 SGHTA and CDR2 FQGNSA. This CDR3 region has 14 residues. Trimming cost V 4 bases and J 3 bases; bases outside gene matches: 4. CDR3 nucleotides: TGTGCCAGCAGCTCGGGGGGGGCCGAAGAGACCCAGTACTTC. Amino acids: CASSSGGAEETQYF.

This clonotype was found many times. The chain combines TRBV20-1 with TRBJ1-2, with D uncertain. V was cut by 4 bases and J by 5 bases, with 14 bases left in between. The CDR3 has 13 amino acids. Germline CDR1 is DFQATT and CDR2 is SNEGSKA (reference sequence). CDR3 loop: CSATLPGGYGYTF. CDR3 nucleotide sequence: TGCAGTGCTACCTTACCCGGAGGGTATGGCTACACCTTC.

This clonotype was counted only a few times. A much larger clone sits a single nucleotide away, making a read error possible. The J gene is TRBJ2-5, the V gene TRBV20-1; D unresolved. The germline V gene has CDR1 DFQATT and CDR2 SNEGSKA (reference sequence). The CDR3 length is 12 residues. The chain's CDR3 is CSASNWQETKYF. The CDR3 DNA reads TGCAGTGCTAGTAACTGGCAAGAGACCAAGTACTTC.

This clonotype was observed a handful of times. The chain links TRBV7-9 to TRBJ2-7; perhaps D is TRBD1 or TRBD2 (5 bases each). This CDR3 has 14 amino acids. With 8 bases removed from V and 3 bases from J, the gap between germline ends came to 17 bases. Germline CDR1 is SEHNR and CDR2 is FQNEAQ (reference sequence). The chain's CDR3 is CASGTGTEVYEQYF. The CDR3, as DNA: TGTGCCAGCGGAACCGGGACGGAAGTCTACGAGCAGTACTTC.

The table lists this clonotype with many counts. The J gene is TRBJ2-2, the V gene TRBV12-3 or TRBV12-4; D is tentatively TRBD1 or TRBD2 (5 bases each). With 0 bases removed from V and 6 bases from J, the gap between germline ends came to 17 bases. This CDR3 is built from 17 residues. The CDR3: CASSLAGRPVFAGELFF. For the CDR3, the DNA is TGTGCCAGCAGTTTAGCGGGACGCCCCGTCTTCGCCGGGGAGCTGTTTTTT.

Of note for this clonotype: A read error may be the cause here, since a much bigger clone is one base away. V is TRBV30 and J is TRBJ2-7, with D perhaps matching TRBD2 (6 bases). Germline V gene data show CDR1 as GTSNPN and CDR2 as SVGIG (reference sequence). The CDR3 has 12 amino acids. Trimming removed 5 bases at V and 2 bases at J, with 10 bases between. CDR3 DNA: TGTGCCTGGGGAGGGAACGCCTACGAGCAGTACTTC. It is translated as CAWGGNAYEQYF.

The CDR3 spells CASNPAEAKETQYF. The CDR3 DNA sequence: TGTGCCAGCAACCCGGCAGAGGCTAAAGAGACCCAGTACTTC. This sequence joins TRBV25-1 and TRBJ2-5; no clear D. The germline V and J ends were trimmed by 7 bases and 3 bases, with 15 bases remaining between them. The length of the CDR3 is 14 residues. The germline V gene encodes CDR1 MGHDK and CDR2 SYGVNS. Full variable domain (remainder filled in from reference TRBV25-1 and TRBJ2-5): EADIYQTPRYLVIGTGKKITLECSQTMGHDKMYWYQQDPGMELHLIHYSYGVNSTEKGDLSSESTVSRIRTEHFPLTLESARPSHTSQYLCASNPAEAKETQYFGPGTRLLVL.

This clonotype appeared many times. The genes are TRBV6-2 or TRBV6-3 and TRBJ2-7; D ambiguous. Germline-derived CDR1 and CDR2 are MNHEY and SVGEGT. This CDR3 comprises 13 residues. Trimming stripped 2 bases from V and 0 bases from J, with 5 bases between. The CDR3 nucleotides read TGTGCCAGCAGTTACGGGGTCTCCTACGAGCAGTACTTC. Its translation: CASSYGVSYEQYF.

This clonotype occurred many times. This CDR3 is CASSLLEGYGYTF. Here the CDR3 DNA reads TGTGCCAGCAGTTTACTTGAGGGCTATGGCTACACCTTC. V and J are TRBV27 and TRBJ1-2; no reliable D call. V shed 2 bases and J shed 4 bases, with 8 bases lying between them. Germline V gene data show CDR1 as MNHEY and CDR2 as SMNVEV (reference sequence). The CDR3 spans 13 residues.

This clonotype appeared many times. This chain links TRBV12-3 or TRBV12-4 with TRBJ2-2; 12 nucleotides agree with TRBD2. The CDR3 has 18 residues. V shed 7 bases, J shed 6 bases, and the junction held 15 bases outside the gene matches. CDR3 DNA: TGTGCCAGCACCCTAAAATTGACTAGCGGGGGCTTGGCCGGGGAGCTGTTTTTT. Its translation: CASTLKLTSGGLAGELFF.

V is TRBV24-1 and J is TRBJ1-5, with D uncertain. V lost 9 bases to trimming and J lost 1 base, with 9 bases between them. Per the germline V gene, CDR1 is KGHDR and CDR2 is SFDVKD. This CDR3 spans 13 amino acids. The CDR3 DNA reads as TGTGCCACCCGACACCGAAGCAATCAGCCCCAGCATTTT. Translated: CATRHRSNQPQHF.

The chain employs TRBV10-3 and TRBJ1-1; 9 nucleotides match TRBD1. In germline, CDR1 is ENHRY, CDR2 SYGVKD. The CDR3 has 14 residues. V lost 4 bases and J lost 4; bases outside the gene matches: 4. The CDR3 loop is CAISADRGGTEAFF. The CDR3 nucleotides are TGTGCCATCAGTGCGGACAGGGGAGGCACTGAAGCTTTCTTT.

This clonotype occurred a few times. The J gene is TRBJ1-4, the V gene TRBV28, with TRBD1 identical over 7 bases. The V segment lost 4 bases and the J segment 0 bases; nucleotides outside the gene matches: 2. The CDR3 runs 15 residues. In germline, CDR1 is MDHEN, CDR2 SYDVKM. DNA for the CDR3: TGTGCCAGCAGTTCTACAGGGGCAACTAATGAAAAACTGTTTTTT. The encoded protein is CASSSTGATNEKLFF.

This clonotype was picked up many times. V usage is TRBV20-1 and J usage is TRBJ1-1; D may be TRBD1 (5 bases). Germline V gives CDR1 DFQATT, CDR2 SNEGSKA (reference sequence). This CDR3 has 15 amino acids. Trimming cost V 3 bases and J 0 bases, with 14 bases left between them. CDR3: CSARAGGAMNTEAFF. The CDR3 DNA sequence: TGCAGTGCTAGGGCCGGTGGGGCCATGAACACTGAAGCTTTCTTT.

This clonotype came up a few times. The chain combines TRBV6-1 with TRBJ2-7, with TRBD2 matching over 8 bases. The germline CDR1 and CDR2 sequences are MNHNS and SASEGT. V trimming: 10 bases; J trimming: 2 bases; junction bases outside the gene matches: 10. CDR3 length equals 14 residues. This CDR3 is CATIAGGRTYEQYF. The CDR3 DNA is TGTGCCACAATCGCGGGGGGCCGCACCTACGAGCAGTACTTC.

The genes are TRBV6-1 and TRBJ1-1; TRBD1 might be the D (6 bases). Germline lookup yields CDR1 MNHNS and CDR2 SASEGT. V lost 6 bases and J lost 5, with 16 bases in between. The CDR3 runs 14 residues. The CDR3 is CASSPRGARTEAFF. In DNA, the CDR3 is TGTGCCAGCAGCCCAAGGGGGGCGCGAACTGAAGCTTTCTTT.

This clonotype has a count of ten or more. The chain uses TRBV7-8 and TRBJ2-7, with D unresolved. The CDR3 has 14 residues. Trimming removed 3 bases at V and 6 bases at J, with 15 bases between. The germline CDR1 and CDR2 sequences are SGHVS and FQNEAQ. CDR3 nucleotides: TGTGCCAGCAGCTTGGGATCCTTTCCTCTCGAGCAGTACTTC. This translates into CASSLGSFPLEQYF.

This clonotype showed up many times. The V call is TRBV20-1, the J call TRBJ1-2, with a possible D match to TRBD1 (5 bases). This CDR3 is built from 15 residues. Germline V gives CDR1 DFQATT, CDR2 SNEGSKA (reference sequence). The V end lost 0 bases, the J end lost 7 bases, and 18 bases lay between the germline ends. This CDR3 reads CSARDQGRDWSGYTF. CDR3 nucleotide sequence: TGCAGTGCTAGAGATCAAGGCAGGGACTGGTCTGGCTACACCTTC.